This T cell receptor beta chain was identified in a study of control samples from healthy donors and cancer patients. The table came from immunoSEQ multiplex PCR; TCRdb's copy has only in-frame clones and leaves some out. Of over 120,000 clones listed, 80% to 95% were seen once; the top ten hold roughly 3.2%. Germline V lookup: CDR1 SGHVS, CDR2 FQNEAQ. This CDR3 has 15 residues. Trimming removed 1 base at V and 2 bases at J, with 9 bases between. The sequence was collected from a man aged 25 to 40 in good health. Sequenced: blood. The chain couples TRBV7-8 to TRBJ1-5, with a possible D match to TRBD1 (5 bases). The CDR3 coding sequence is TGTGCCAGCAGCTTAGTGGGGGGGGGCAATCAGCCCCAGCATTTT. It encodes CASSLVGGGNQPQHF.